This entry is about one T cell receptor (beta chain). Its cognate antigen is unknown. The sample is drawn from a study of blood T cells in healthy people across ages. The study, taken as a whole, reports: As age increased, TCR beta diversity per million T cells fell in a roughly linear fashion.

V lost 5 bases and J lost 9, with 17 bases in between. This CDR3 region has 15 residues. CDR1 MNHEY and CDR2 SVGAGI come from the germline V gene. Next came a second PCR, run for roughly 6 to 11 cycles, which used a sample-barcoded 5' primer along with a J-beta primer mix. TCRdb re-analysed the 5' RACE reads in MiXCR, keeping a single row per CDR3 protein. There are 650,000 to 900,000 distinct CDR3 sequences in the sample; 55% to 65% occur only once, and about a quarter lies in the top ten. Sequenced: blood. The TCR originated in a man aged 25 to 40 in good health. This sequence joins TRBV6-5 and TRBJ1-6; D is perhaps TRBD1 (6 bases). CDR3 in DNA: TGTGCCAGCAGTCGAGAACCACAGGGACGTTCACCCCTCCACTTT. This gives the protein CASSREPQGRSPLHF.